Listed below are T cell receptor beta chains from one sample, sequenced in a study of Graves' ophthalmopathy and Graves' hyperthyroidism. TCRdb passed the multiplex PCR reads through MiXCR, listing each CDR3 protein once. In the table there are 360,000 or so distinct CDR3 sequences, 18% of which are singletons. Input material: peripheral blood. All receptors derive from a woman under 30 with Graves' ophthalmopathy. The CDR3 runs from the conserved cysteine through the conserved F or W. The order of the fields is V gene, clone size, J gene, D gene, CDR3 length, CDR3 protein, CDR3 DNA. A D gene is named only where the DNA matches it firmly. A clone size is listed for some rows: how often the clone was seen (once, few, many), or a class if it is expanded.

v_gene: TRBV7-2
abundance: many
j_gene: TRBJ2-7
d_gene: NA
len: 15
CDR3aa: CASSLGGQLRYEQYF
CDR3nt: TGTGCCAGCAGCTTAGGGGGGCAGCTCCGTTACGAGCAGTACTTC

v_gene: TRBV30
abundance: many
j_gene: TRBJ1-2
d_gene: NA
len: 12
CDR3aa: CAWSVVAGGYTF
CDR3nt: TGTGCCTGGAGTGTTGTGGCTGGTGGCTACACCTTC

v_gene: TRBV29-1
abundance: many
j_gene: TRBJ2-5
d_gene: TRBD2
len: 11
CDR3aa: CSLAGQETQYF
CDR3nt: TGCAGTTTAGCGGGTCAAGAGACCCAGTACTTC

v_gene: TRBV12-3/TRBV12-4
abundance: many
j_gene: TRBJ2-5
d_gene: TRBD2
len: 16
CDR3aa: CASRAGLAGVKETQYF
CDR3nt: TGTGCCAGCAGGGCGGGACTAGCGGGAGTAAAAGAGACCCAGTACTTC

v_gene: TRBV28
abundance: many
j_gene: TRBJ2-5
d_gene: NA
len: 12
CDR3aa: CASSLLQGGLYF
CDR3nt: TGTGCCAGCAGTTTACTACAGGGAGGTCTGTACTTC

v_gene: TRBV12-3/TRBV12-4
abundance: NA
j_gene: TRBJ1-5
d_gene: NA
len: 12
CDR3aa: CASRAYDQPQHF
CDR3nt: TGTGCCAGCAGGGCATACGATCAGCCCCAGCATTTT

v_gene: TRBV11-2
abundance: many
j_gene: TRBJ1-1
d_gene: NA
len: 15
CDR3aa: CASSLVSGMNTEAFF
CDR3nt: TGTGCCAGCAGCTTAGTATCAGGAATGAACACTGAAGCTTTCTTT

v_gene: TRBV4-1
abundance: many
j_gene: TRBJ2-7
d_gene: NA
len: 16
CDR3aa: CASSQEKKQGAYEQYF
CDR3nt: TGCGCCAGCAGCCAAGAAAAGAAACAGGGTGCCTACGAGCAGTACTTC

v_gene: TRBV9
abundance: NA
j_gene: TRBJ2-2
d_gene: NA
len: 14
CDR3aa: CASRLDGDTGELFF
CDR3nt: TGTGCCAGCAGATTGGACGGGGACACCGGGGAGCTGTTTTTT

v_gene: TRBV4-1
abundance: many
j_gene: TRBJ2-7
d_gene: TRBD2
len: 17
CDR3aa: CASSQDRDYTIPYEQYF
CDR3nt: TGCGCCAGCAGCCAAGACCGGGACTACACAATACCCTACGAGCAGTACTTC

v_gene: TRBV27
abundance: many
j_gene: TRBJ2-4
d_gene: TRBD1
len: 12
CDR3aa: CASGTGSGIQYF
CDR3nt: TGTGCCAGTGGGACAGGATCAGGCATTCAGTACTTC

v_gene: TRBV6-5
abundance: few
j_gene: TRBJ2-4
d_gene: TRBD2
len: 13
CDR3aa: CASRRGGANIQYF
CDR3nt: TGTGCCAGCCGACGGGGGGGGGCAAACATTCAGTACTTC

v_gene: TRBV3-1
abundance: many
j_gene: TRBJ2-3
d_gene: TRBD2
len: 13
CDR3aa: CASSQLAADTQYF
CDR3nt: TGTGCCAGCAGCCAACTAGCGGCAGATACGCAGTATTTT

v_gene: TRBV6-2/TRBV6-3
abundance: NA
j_gene: TRBJ2-7
d_gene: TRBD2
len: 19
CDR3aa: CASSYEEGLAGVRSYEQYF
CDR3nt: TGTGCCAGCAGTTACGAGGAGGGTCTAGCGGGAGTTCGATCCTACGAGCAGTACTTC

v_gene: TRBV12-3/TRBV12-4
abundance: few
j_gene: TRBJ1-3
d_gene: TRBD1
len: 16
CDR3aa: CASSSPRTGDRNTIYF
CDR3nt: TGTGCCAGCAGTTCCCCCCGGACAGGAGATAGAAACACCATATATTTT

v_gene: TRBV5-1
abundance: many
j_gene: TRBJ1-1
d_gene: NA
len: 14
CDR3aa: CASSLSRRATEAFF
CDR3nt: TGCGCCAGCAGCTTGAGCCGGCGGGCCACTGAAGCTTTCTTT

v_gene: TRBV2
abundance: many
j_gene: TRBJ2-7
d_gene: NA
len: 13
CDR3aa: CASIGPSDYEQYF
CDR3nt: TGTGCCAGCATAGGTCCCAGCGACTACGAGCAGTACTTC

v_gene: TRBV6-2/TRBV6-3
abundance: many
j_gene: TRBJ1-1
d_gene: NA
len: 14
CDR3aa: CASSYGRMNTEAFF
CDR3nt: TGTGCCAGCAGTTACGGCAGGATGAACACTGAAGCTTTCTTT

v_gene: TRBV7-2
abundance: many
j_gene: TRBJ2-2
d_gene: NA
len: 14
CDR3aa: CASSFVRLTGELFF
CDR3nt: TGTGCCAGCAGCTTTGTCAGGCTTACCGGGGAGCTGTTTTTT

v_gene: TRBV7-2
abundance: many
j_gene: TRBJ2-7
d_gene: TRBD1
len: 14
CDR3aa: CASSSTTGAYEQYF
CDR3nt: TGTGCCAGCAGCTCGACGACAGGGGCCTACGAGCAGTACTTC

v_gene: TRBV5-5
abundance: many
j_gene: TRBJ2-2
d_gene: NA
len: 15
CDR3aa: CASSLGLSEVGELFF
CDR3nt: TGTGCCAGCAGCCTCGGACTAAGCGAGGTCGGGGAGCTGTTTTTT

v_gene: TRBV7-2
abundance: many
j_gene: TRBJ1-6
d_gene: NA
len: 15
CDR3aa: CASSFSQGPNSPLHF
CDR3nt: TGTGCCAGCAGCTTCTCGCAGGGGCCTAATTCACCCCTCCACTTT

v_gene: TRBV30
abundance: NA
j_gene: TRBJ2-2
d_gene: NA
len: 15
CDR3aa: CAWKGRGAGTGELFF
CDR3nt: TGTGCCTGGAAAGGTCGGGGCGCCGGCACCGGGGAGCTGTTTTTT

v_gene: TRBV11-2
abundance: few
j_gene: TRBJ1-3
d_gene: NA
len: 17
CDR3aa: CASSLPSGRASGNTIYF
CDR3nt: TGTGCCAGCAGCTTACCCAGCGGTCGGGCTTCTGGAAACACCATATATTTT